This T cell receptor beta chain is from a study of blood T cell repertoires in COVID-19. Overall study: Sites across the United States, Italy and Spain contributed samples from acute and convalescent COVID-19. The cDNA or gDNA used as material had been derived from T cells, B-cell-depleted T cells, or PBMCs.

The CDR3 covers 15 residues. CDR1 is SGHTA and CDR2 is FQGNSA in the germline V gene. The V segment lost 4 bases and the J segment 2 bases; nucleotides outside the gene matches: 4. In the authors' workflow: Counts of nucleated cells, estimated from reference gene primer amplification, were obtained. The table came from immunoSEQ multiplex PCR; TCRdb's copy has only in-frame clones and leaves some out. The D gene and trimming were derived from the DNA, and the V and J assignments and clone size from that table. This sample has more than 95,000 clones, with roughly 79% found just once. The receptor was isolated from a man aged 65-85 years with active or convalescent COVID-19. V and J are TRBV7-2 and TRBJ2-7; 11 bases agree with TRBD2. The source material was peripheral blood. CDR3 in amino acids: CASSSTSGNTYEQYF. The CDR3 bases are TGTGCCAGCAGCTCGACTAGCGGGAATACCTACGAGCAGTACTTC.